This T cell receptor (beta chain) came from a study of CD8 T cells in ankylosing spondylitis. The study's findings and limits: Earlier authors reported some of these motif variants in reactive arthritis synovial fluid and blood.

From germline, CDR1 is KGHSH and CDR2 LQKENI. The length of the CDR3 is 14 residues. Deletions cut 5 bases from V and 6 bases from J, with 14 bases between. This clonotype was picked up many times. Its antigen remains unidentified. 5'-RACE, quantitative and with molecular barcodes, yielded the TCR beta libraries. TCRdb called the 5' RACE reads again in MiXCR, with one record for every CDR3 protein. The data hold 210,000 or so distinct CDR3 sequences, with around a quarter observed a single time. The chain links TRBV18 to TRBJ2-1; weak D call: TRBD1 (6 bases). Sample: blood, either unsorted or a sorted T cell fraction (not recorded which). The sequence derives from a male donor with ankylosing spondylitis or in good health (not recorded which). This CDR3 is CASSGPDSPNEQFF. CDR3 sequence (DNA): TGTGCCAGCTCAGGACCGGACAGTCCCAATGAGCAGTTCTTC.